Listed below are T cell receptor beta chains from one sample, sequenced in a study of T cell repertoires in cytomegalovirus infection. TCRdb fed the reads into MiXCR, producing one record per CDR3 protein. Of around 310,000 distinct CDR3 sequences listed, 17% are singletons. Material: PBMCs. These receptors were taken from a human donor in good health (CMV status not recorded). Some clones in this sample may be carry-over from other donors' samples. The CDR3 runs from the conserved cysteine through the conserved F or W.

TRBJ2-5,10,TRBV20-1,CGVGPATQYF
TRBJ2-3,15,TRBV6-8,CAAGEGLAGVDTQYF
TRBJ2-3,15,TRBV12-3/TRBV12-4,CASSLGQGRTDTQYF
TRBJ1-5,12,TRBV28,CASSRSNQSQHF
TRBJ2-6,18,TRBV4-3,CASSQEGPAPSGANVLTF
TRBJ2-3,14,TRBV2,CASSRNPGLDTQYF
TRBJ2-7,14,TRBV7-9,CASSFDGISYEQYF
TRBJ2-7,15,TRBV6-6,CASSSPGQGRYEQYF
TRBJ2-7,13,TRBV6-5,CASSYSRGYEQYF
TRBJ1-6,14,TRBV7-6,CASSGDRGISPLHF
TRBJ2-5,15,TRBV6-5,CASSLERGGWKTQYF
TRBJ2-3,15,TRBV12-3/TRBV12-4,CASSFSGLRTDTQYF
TRBJ2-2,14,TRBV4-3,CASSQDNPAGELFF
TRBJ1-3,13,TRBV10-3,CAIREASGNTIYF
TRBJ1-1,15,TRBV7-2,CASSLVIGGGTEAFF
TRBJ2-3,13,TRBV29-1,CSVRDPTTDTQYF
TRBJ1-1,15,TRBV19,CASSPKSAQNTEAFF
TRBJ2-7,15,TRBV19,CASSMYGGRSYEQYF
TRBJ1-2,12,TRBV27,CASSSVYGSYTF
TRBJ2-7,13,TRBV11-2,CASRFTGLAGQYF
TRBJ2-5,14,TRBV5-1,CASSLRTNQETQYF
TRBJ2-3,14,TRBV12-3/TRBV12-4,CASRASGSWDTQYF
TRBJ2-1,11,TRBV20-1,CSATLYNEQFF
TRBJ1-5,15,TRBV2,CASSGTMYGNQPQHF
TRBJ2-2,15,TRBV7-2,CASSFDRVVSGELFF
TRBJ1-5,13,TRBV12-3/TRBV12-4,CASSFDRDEPQHF
TRBJ2-5,14,TRBV7-2,CASSPQGFEETQYF
TRBJ1-1,15,TRBV6-6,CASSYGGGRGTEAFF
TRBJ2-3,14,TRBV20-1,CSASPSGNTDTQYF
TRBJ2-6,15,TRBV7-9,CASSASSRGANVLTF
TRBJ2-3,14,TRBV5-1,CASSLRYRADTQYF
TRBJ1-2,13,TRBV4-3,CASSQEETYGYTF
TRBJ2-1,18,TRBV4-3,CASSHAAGLDKFYNEQFF
TRBJ2-2,14,TRBV20-1,CSANILQGTGELFF
TRBJ1-1,19,TRBV19,CASSIDLSRGRLVNTEAFF
TRBJ2-7,12,TRBV7-9,CASSDRSYEQYF
TRBJ2-6,15,TRBV7-2,CASSSGQPGANVLTF
TRBJ2-5,14,TRBV7-2,CASSFGGASQTQYF
TRBJ2-1,15,TRBV7-9,CASSAGTGSYNEQFF
TRBJ2-5,13,TRBV11-3,CASSSGQTGTQYF